Following are 3 T cell receptor beta chains from one sample sequenced in a study of T and B cells in COVID-19 patients. Each TRB amplification used about 250-550 ng of genomic DNA from blood. Multiplex PCR with BIOMED2 TRB-A/B primer pools amplified TRB rearrangements. In TCRdb, the multiplex PCR reads were re-called with MiXCR into one record per CDR3 protein. The sample has a few thousand distinct CDR3 sequences, 25% to 30% seen once. The sample consisted of blood. Receptors were obtained from a human donor with active COVID-19.

This clonotype rates as medium-sized. This chain joins TRBV6-6 and TRBJ2-2; 7 nucleotides match TRBD1. V gave up 11 bases and J gave up 0 bases; unmatched junction bases: 6. This CDR3 region has 14 residues. CDR1 and CDR2 from the germline V gene are MNHNY and SVGAGI (reference sequence). The CDR3 DNA reads as TGTGCCGCCAGGGGACAGTCGAACACCGGGGAGCTGTTTTTT. This codes for CAARGQSNTGELFF.

The chain joins TRBV11-1 to TRBJ2-7, with TRBD1 matching over 9 bases. The V gene's germline CDR1 is SGHAT and CDR2 FQDESV (reference sequence). CDR3 size: 15 residues. V lost 5 bases and J lost 7; bases outside the gene matches: 12. CDR3 residues: CASSAGTGTRGEQYF. The CDR3 bases are TGTGCCAGCAGCGCCGGGACAGGGACACGGGGGGAGCAGTACTTC.

In its sample, this clonotype was seen a few times. This chain joins TRBV6-2 or TRBV6-3 and TRBJ1-1, with D possibly being TRBD1 (6 bases). Germline CDR1 is MNHEY and CDR2 is SVGEGT. The V and J ends lost 5 bases and 7 bases respectively, with 26 bases between them. This CDR3 region has 17 residues. The CDR3 is CASSPKPGGRGAIEAFF. Written as DNA, the CDR3 is TGTGCCAGCAGTCCAAAGCCGGGGGGCAGAGGAGCCATTGAAGCTTTCTTT.